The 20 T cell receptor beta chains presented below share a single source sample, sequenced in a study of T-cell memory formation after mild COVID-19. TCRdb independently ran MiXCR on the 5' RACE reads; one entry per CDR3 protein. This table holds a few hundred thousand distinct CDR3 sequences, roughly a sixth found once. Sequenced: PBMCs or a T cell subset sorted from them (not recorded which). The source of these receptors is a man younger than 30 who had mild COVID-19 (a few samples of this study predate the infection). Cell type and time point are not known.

The CDR3 is CASSQDFGTGGLTQHF. The CDR3 DNA follows: TGTGCCAGCAGCCAAGATTTTGGGACAGGGGGCTTGACCCAGCATTTT. The chain has TRBV3-1 and TRBJ1-5, with 12 nucleotides matching TRBD1. The CDR3 loop spans 16 amino acids. Germline CDR1 and CDR2: LGHDT and YNNKEL (reference sequence). V lost 0 bases to trimming and J lost 11 bases; unmatched junction nucleotides: 8. The complete variable domain, with remaining parts taken from reference TRBV3-1 and TRBJ1-5, reads DTAVSQTPKYLVTQMGNDKSIKCEQNLGHDTMYWYKQDSKKFLKIMFSYNNKELIINETVPNRFSPKSPDKAHLNLHINSLELGDSAVYFCASSQDFGTGGLTQHFGDGTRLSIL.

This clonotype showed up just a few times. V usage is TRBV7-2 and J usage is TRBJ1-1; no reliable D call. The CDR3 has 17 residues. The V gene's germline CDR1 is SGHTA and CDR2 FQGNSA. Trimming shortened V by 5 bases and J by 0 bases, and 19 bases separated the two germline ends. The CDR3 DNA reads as TGTGCCAGCAGCGAAGCCGTCGGCCGGGCTTTGAACACTGAAGCTTTCTTT. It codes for CASSEAVGRALNTEAFF.

The CDR3: CASASDRNTEAFF. As DNA, the CDR3 is TGTGCCAGTGCCTCCGACAGAAACACTGAAGCTTTCTTT. The rearrangement links TRBV7-3 to TRBJ1-1, with a weak D call TRBD1 (5 bases). Germline-derived CDR1 and CDR2 are SGHTA and FQGTGA. This CDR3 is built from 13 residues. The V end lost 9 bases, the J end lost 2 bases, and 13 bases lay between the germline ends.

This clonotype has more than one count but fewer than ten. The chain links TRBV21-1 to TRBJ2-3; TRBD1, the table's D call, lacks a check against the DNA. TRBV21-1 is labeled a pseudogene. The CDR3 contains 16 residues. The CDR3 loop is CASRGHRDRSTDTQYF. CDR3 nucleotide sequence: TGTGCCAGCAGGGGACACAGGGACCGATCCACAGATACGCAGTATTTT.

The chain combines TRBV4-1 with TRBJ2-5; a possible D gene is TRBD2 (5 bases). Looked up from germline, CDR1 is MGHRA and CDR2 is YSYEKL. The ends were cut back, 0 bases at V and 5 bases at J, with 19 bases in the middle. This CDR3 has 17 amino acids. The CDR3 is CASSQDGAGGSWETQYF. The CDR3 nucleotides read TGCGCCAGCAGCCAAGATGGTGCGGGCGGTTCTTGGGAGACCCAGTACTTC.

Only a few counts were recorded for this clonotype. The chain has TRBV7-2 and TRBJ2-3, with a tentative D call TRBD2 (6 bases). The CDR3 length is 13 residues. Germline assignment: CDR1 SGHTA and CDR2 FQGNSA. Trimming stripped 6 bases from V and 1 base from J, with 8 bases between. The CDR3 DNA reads TGTGCCAGCAGGCCGGGGGGCACAGATACGCAGTATTTT. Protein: CASRPGGTDTQYF.

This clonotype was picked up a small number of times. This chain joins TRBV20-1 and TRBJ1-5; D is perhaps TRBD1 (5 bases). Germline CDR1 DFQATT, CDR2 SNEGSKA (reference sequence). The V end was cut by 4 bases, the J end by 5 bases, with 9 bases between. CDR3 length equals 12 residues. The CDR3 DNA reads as TGCAGTGCTACAATGACAGATCAGCCCCAGCATTTT. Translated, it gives CSATMTDQPQHF.

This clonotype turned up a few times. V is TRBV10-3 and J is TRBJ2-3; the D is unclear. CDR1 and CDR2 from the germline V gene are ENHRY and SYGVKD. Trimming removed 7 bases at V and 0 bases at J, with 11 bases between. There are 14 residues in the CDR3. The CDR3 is CAIKGGASTDTQYF. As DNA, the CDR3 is TGTGCCATCAAGGGTGGAGCTAGCACAGATACGCAGTATTTT.

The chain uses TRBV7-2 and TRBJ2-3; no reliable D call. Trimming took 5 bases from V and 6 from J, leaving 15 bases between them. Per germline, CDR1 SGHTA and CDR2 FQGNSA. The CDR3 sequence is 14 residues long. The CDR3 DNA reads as TGTGCCAGCAGCCTTTGGATCCCCCGCGATACGCAGTATTTT. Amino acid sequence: CASSLWIPRDTQYF.

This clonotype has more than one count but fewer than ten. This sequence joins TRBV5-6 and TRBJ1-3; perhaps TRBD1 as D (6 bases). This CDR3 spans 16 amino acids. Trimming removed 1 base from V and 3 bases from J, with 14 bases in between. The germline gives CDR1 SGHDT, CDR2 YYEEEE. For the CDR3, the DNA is TGTGCCAGCAGCTTGCTGGGGGGCGAAGGTGGAAACACCATATATTTT. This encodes CASSLLGGEGGNTIYF.

The CDR3 nucleotides are TGTGCCAGCAGCGTGCGAAGGGGAGAGACCCAGTACTTC. Its protein is CASSVRRGETQYF. J is TRBJ2-5 and V is TRBV7-2, with a tentative D call TRBD1 (5 bases). The CDR3 consists of 13 residues. Germline CDR1 reads SGHTA; CDR2 reads FQGNSA. V lost 5 bases and J 4 bases, leaving 11 bases between the germline ends. Using reference TRBV7-2 and TRBJ2-5 for the parts outside the CDR3, the full variable domain is GAGVSQSPSNKVTEKGKDVELRCDPISGHTALYWYRQSLGQGLEFLIYFQGNSAPDKSGLPSDRFSAERTGGSVSTLTIQRTQQEDSAVYLCASSVRRGETQYFGPGTRLLVL.

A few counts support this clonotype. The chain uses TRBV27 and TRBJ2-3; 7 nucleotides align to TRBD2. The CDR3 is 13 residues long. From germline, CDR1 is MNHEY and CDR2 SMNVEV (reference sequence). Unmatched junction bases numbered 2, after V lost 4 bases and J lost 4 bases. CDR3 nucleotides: TGTGCCAGCAGTTCTACTAGCGCAGATACGCAGTATTTT. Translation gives CASSSTSADTQYF.

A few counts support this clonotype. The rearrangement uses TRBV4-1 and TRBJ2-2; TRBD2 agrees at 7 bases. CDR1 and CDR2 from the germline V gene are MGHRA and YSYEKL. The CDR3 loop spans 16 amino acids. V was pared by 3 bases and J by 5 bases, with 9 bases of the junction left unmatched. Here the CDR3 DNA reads TGCGCCAGCAGCCAGGCCTGGGGGGGACGGACCGGGGAGCTGTTTTTT. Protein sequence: CASSQAWGGRTGELFF.

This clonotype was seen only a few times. CDR3 amino acids: CSASQGEDYGYTF. The DNA of the CDR3 is TGCAGTGCTAGTCAGGGTGAAGACTATGGCTACACCTTC. This chain connects TRBV20-1 to TRBJ1-2; weak D call: TRBD1 (5 bases). This CDR3 is 13 amino acids long. Germline lookup yields CDR1 DFQATT and CDR2 SNEGSKA (reference sequence). V was shortened by 3 bases and J by 3 bases, with 11 bases between the two germline ends.

CDR3 nucleotide sequence: TGTGCCAGCAGTCACATCCGGTGGAATGAGCAGTTCTTC. Its translation is CASSHIRWNEQFF. This chain uses TRBV12-3 or TRBV12-4 with TRBJ2-1; D ambiguous. The length of the CDR3 is 13 residues. Trimming shortened V by 5 bases and J by 7 bases, and 12 bases separated the two germline ends.

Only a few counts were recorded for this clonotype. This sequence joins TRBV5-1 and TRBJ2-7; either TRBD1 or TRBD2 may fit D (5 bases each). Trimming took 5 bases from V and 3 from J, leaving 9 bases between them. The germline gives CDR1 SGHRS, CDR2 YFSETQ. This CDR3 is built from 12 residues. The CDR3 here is CASRSGGYEQYF. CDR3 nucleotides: TGCGCCAGCAGGAGTGGGGGCTACGAGCAGTACTTC.

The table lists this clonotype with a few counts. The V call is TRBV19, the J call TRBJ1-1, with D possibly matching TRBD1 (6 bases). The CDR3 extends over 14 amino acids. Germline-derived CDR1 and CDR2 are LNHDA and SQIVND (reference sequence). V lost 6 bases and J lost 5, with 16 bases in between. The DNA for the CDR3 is TGTGCCAGTAGGGGGCTCTTACAGGGAACTGAAGCTTTCTTT. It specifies CASRGLLQGTEAFF. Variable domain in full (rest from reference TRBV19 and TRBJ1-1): DGGITQSPKYLFRKEGQNVTLSCEQNLNHDAMYWYRQDPGQGLRLIYYSQIVNDFQKGDIAEGYSVSREKKESFPLTVTSAQKNPTAFYLCASRGLLQGTEAFFGQGTRLTVV.

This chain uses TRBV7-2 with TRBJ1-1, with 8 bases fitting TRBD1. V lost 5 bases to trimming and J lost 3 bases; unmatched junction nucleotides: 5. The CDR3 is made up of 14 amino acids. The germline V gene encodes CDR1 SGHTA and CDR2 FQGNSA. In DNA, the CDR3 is TGTGCCAGCAGCGAGGACAGGGCGTACACTGAAGCTTTCTTT. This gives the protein CASSEDRAYTEAFF.

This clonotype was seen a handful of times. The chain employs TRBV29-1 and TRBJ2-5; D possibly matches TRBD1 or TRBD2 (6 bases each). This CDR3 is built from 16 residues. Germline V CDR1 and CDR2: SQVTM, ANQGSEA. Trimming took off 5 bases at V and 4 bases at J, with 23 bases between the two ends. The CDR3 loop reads CSVHPPGRGGGETQYF. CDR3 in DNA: TGCAGCGTTCATCCCCCCGGCAGGGGAGGCGGAGAGACCCAGTACTTC.

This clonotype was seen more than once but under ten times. The CDR3 is CASSLTLTSGAYNEQFF. CDR3 nucleotide sequence: TGTGCCAGCAGCTTAACCCTGACTAGCGGGGCCTACAATGAGCAGTTCTTC. The chain combines TRBV7-8 with TRBJ2-1, with 11 bases matching TRBD2. Trimming cost V 2 bases and J 2 bases; bases outside gene matches: 5. CDR3 length: 17 residues. Germline-derived CDR1 and CDR2 are SGHVS and FQNEAQ. Full variable domain (missing parts from reference TRBV7-8 and TRBJ2-1): GAGVSQSPRYKVAKRGQDVALRCDPISGHVSLFWYQQALGQGPEFLTYFQNEAQLDKSGLPSDRFFAERPEGSVSTLKIQRTQQEDSAVYLCASSLTLTSGAYNEQFFGPGTRLTVL.